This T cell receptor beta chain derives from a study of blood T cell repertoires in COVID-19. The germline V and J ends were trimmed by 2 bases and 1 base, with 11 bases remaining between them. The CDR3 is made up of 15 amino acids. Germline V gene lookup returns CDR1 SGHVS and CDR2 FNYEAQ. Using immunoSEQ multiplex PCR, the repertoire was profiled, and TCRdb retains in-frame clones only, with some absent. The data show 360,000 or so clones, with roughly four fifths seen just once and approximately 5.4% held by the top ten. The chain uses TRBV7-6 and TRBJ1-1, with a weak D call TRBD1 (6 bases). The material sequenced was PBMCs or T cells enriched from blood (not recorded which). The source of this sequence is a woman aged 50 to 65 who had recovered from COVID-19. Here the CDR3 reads CASSLQQGSNTEAFF. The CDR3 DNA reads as TGTGCCAGCAGCTTACAACAGGGATCGAACACTGAAGCTTTCTTT.